This T cell receptor (beta chain) was identified during a study of CD8+ T cells in alopecia areata. Germline V gene lookup returns CDR1 MNHEY and CDR2 SMNVEV (reference sequence). V lost 10 bases and J lost 3, with 18 bases in between. The CDR3 is 14 residues long. Following extraction, RNA underwent reverse transcription to cDNA, which served as the sequencing template. Repertoires were generated with immunoSEQ multiplex PCR, while TCRdb's copy carries only in-frame clones and drops some. Among approximately 120,000 clones listed, around 48% were seen once. The receptor was derived from a human donor with alopecia areata. Sequenced: NKG2D-low CD8+ T cells sorted from blood. The rearrangement joins TRBV27 to TRBJ1-1, with D possibly being TRBD1 (5 bases). DNA of the CDR3: TGTGCCACCAGATTGGGCAGGGACTACACTGAAGCTTTCTTT. Amino acids: CATRLGRDYTEAFF.